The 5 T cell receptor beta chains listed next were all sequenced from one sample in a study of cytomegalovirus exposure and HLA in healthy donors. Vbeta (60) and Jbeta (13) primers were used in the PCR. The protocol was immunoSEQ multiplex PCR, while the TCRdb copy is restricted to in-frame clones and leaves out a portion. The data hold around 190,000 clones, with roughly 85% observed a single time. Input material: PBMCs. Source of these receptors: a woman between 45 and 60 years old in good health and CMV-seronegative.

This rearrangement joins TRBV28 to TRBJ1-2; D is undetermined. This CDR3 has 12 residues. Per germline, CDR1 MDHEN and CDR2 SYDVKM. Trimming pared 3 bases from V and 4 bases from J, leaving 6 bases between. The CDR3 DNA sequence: TGTGCCAGCAGTTTTAACTTCTATGGCTACACCTTC. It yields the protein CASSFNFYGYTF.

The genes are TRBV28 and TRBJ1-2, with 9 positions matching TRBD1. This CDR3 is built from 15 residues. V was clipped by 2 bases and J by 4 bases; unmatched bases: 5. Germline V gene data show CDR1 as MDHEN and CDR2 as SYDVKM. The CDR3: CASSLRTGVIYGYTF. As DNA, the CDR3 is TGTGCCAGCAGTTTAAGGACAGGGGTGATCTATGGCTACACCTTC.

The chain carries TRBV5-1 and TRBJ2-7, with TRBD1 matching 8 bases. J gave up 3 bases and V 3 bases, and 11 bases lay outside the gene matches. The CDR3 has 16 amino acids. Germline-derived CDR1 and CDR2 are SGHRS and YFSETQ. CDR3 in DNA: TGCGCCAGCAGCTCGGGACAGGCGATCTTACTCTACGAGCAGTACTTC. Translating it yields CASSSGQAILLYEQYF.

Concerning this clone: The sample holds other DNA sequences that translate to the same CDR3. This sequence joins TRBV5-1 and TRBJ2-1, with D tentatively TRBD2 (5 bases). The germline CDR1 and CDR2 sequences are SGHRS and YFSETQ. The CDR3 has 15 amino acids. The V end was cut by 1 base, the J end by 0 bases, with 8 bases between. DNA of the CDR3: TGCGCCAGCAGCTTGTCGGGGAGCTCCTACAATGAGCAGTTCTTC. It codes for CASSLSGSSYNEQFF.

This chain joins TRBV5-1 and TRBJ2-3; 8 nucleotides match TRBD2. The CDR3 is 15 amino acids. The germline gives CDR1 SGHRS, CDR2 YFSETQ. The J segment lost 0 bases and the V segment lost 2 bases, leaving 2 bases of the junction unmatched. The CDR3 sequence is CASSFSGVSTDTQYF. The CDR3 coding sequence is TGCGCCAGCAGCTTTAGCGGGGTCAGCACAGATACGCAGTATTTT.